The source of this T cell receptor beta chain is a study of cytotoxic CD8 clonotypes in ibrutinib-treated CLL. Study-level information: Outcomes included around 24 partial and 2 complete responses; after median roughly 69 months, roughly 14 stayed remitted and around 12 progressed. Points from the study as a whole: Clonality showed a rise at ibrutinib response that reversed toward baseline at progression. Shared public clonotypes were rare, and on treatment they either got smaller or stayed the same.

Points on this clone: Its antigen is still unknown.

Germline V lookup: CDR1 ENHRY, CDR2 SYGVKD. CDR3 size: 15 residues. The V and J ends lost 3 bases and 1 base respectively, with 12 bases between them. This table comes from immunoSEQ multiplex PCR, and its TCRdb copy is limited to in-frame clones, with some not included. The table includes 150,000 or so clones, 60% to 85% detected once. Sequences were derived from PBMCs, sampled after 24 months of ibrutinib treatment. The rearrangement links TRBV10-3 to TRBJ2-5; D is unclear. The source is a human donor with chronic lymphocytic leukemia. This CDR3 is CAISDSRVPQETQYF. CDR3 nucleotides: TGTGCCATCAGTGATTCCCGGGTCCCCCAAGAGACCCAGTACTTC.